What follows are 31 T cell receptor beta chains derived from one specimen sequenced in a study of CD4 T cells in relation to SARS-CoV-2 and coronaviruses. These receptors have no known antigen. The data were produced by immunoSEQ multiplex PCR, yet TCRdb's version contains in-frame clones alone and is incomplete. The table lists some 32,000 clones, around 76% of them singletons. Sample: memory CD4+ T cells from PBMCs, cultured in vitro. The source of these receptors is an adult with COVID-19.

This chain joins TRBV13 and TRBJ2-7; maybe TRBD2 (6 bases). Germline loops: CDR1 PRHDT, CDR2 FYEKMQ (reference sequence). V was shortened by 1 base and J by 5 bases, with 12 bases between the two germline ends. The CDR3 extends over 14 amino acids. As DNA, the CDR3 is TGTGCCAGCAGCTTAGACAGCGGGTCGGACGAGCAGTACTTC. Its translation is CASSLDSGSDEQYF.

This chain joins TRBV5-4 and TRBJ2-4; 8 nucleotides align to TRBD1. Per the germline V gene, CDR1 is SGHNT and CDR2 is YYREEE (reference sequence). The CDR3 length is 15 residues. V dropped 0 bases and J dropped 1; count of bases not matched to a gene: 0. This chain's CDR3 is CASSLGQGAKNIQYF. The CDR3 DNA follows: TGTGCCAGCAGCTTGGGACAGGGGGCCAAAAACATTCAGTACTTC.

V usage is TRBV24-1 and J usage is TRBJ2-3, with TRBD2 identical over 11 bases. This CDR3 is 16 amino acids long. Germline V lookup: CDR1 KGHDR, CDR2 SFDVKD. After removal of 4 bases from V and 5 bases from J, the junction contained 7 bases not matched to a gene. The CDR3 nucleotides are TGTGCCACCAGTGAGACCGGGACTAGCGGTATAGATACGCAGTATTTT. Its protein product is CATSETGTSGIDTQYF.

The chain is built from TRBV3-1 (or the pseudogene TRBV3-2) and TRBJ2-2; D ambiguous. Trimming left V 4 bases short and J 4 bases short, with 19 bases between. The CDR3 is 17 residues long. Germline CDR1 and CDR2: LGHDT and YNNKEL (reference sequence). The CDR3 sequence is CASSPYRSPGGTGELFF. The CDR3, as DNA: TGTGCCAGCAGCCCGTATAGGTCTCCAGGCGGCACCGGGGAGCTGTTTTTT.

This chain joins TRBV5-1 and TRBJ1-4; D gene unclear. The CDR3 runs to 13 residues. Germline assignment: CDR1 SGHRS and CDR2 YFSETQ. V dropped 0 bases and J dropped 7 bases, with 7 bases sitting between them. DNA for the CDR3: TGCGCCAGCAGCTTGGAACGGGGTGAAAAACTGTTTTTT. Its protein is CASSLERGEKLFF.

This sequence joins TRBV20-1 and TRBJ1-1; no clear D. The ends were cut back, 3 bases at V and 7 bases at J, with 15 bases in the middle. Per germline, CDR1 DFQATT and CDR2 SNEGSKA (reference sequence). The CDR3 loop spans 13 amino acids. The CDR3 region is CSASPRSADEAFF. DNA for the CDR3: TGCAGTGCTAGTCCAAGGTCAGCCGATGAAGCTTTCTTT.

The chain has TRBV24-1 and TRBJ2-1; no firm D call. Germline V gives CDR1 KGHDR, CDR2 SFDVKD. The V gene lost 3 bases and the J gene lost 0 bases, with 11 bases spanning the gap. CDR3 length: 16 residues. The CDR3: CATSDPGPSSYNEQFF. CDR3 DNA sequence: TGTGCCACCAGTGATCCCGGACCAAGCTCCTACAATGAGCAGTTCTTC.

CDR3 residues: CATSDGLAGKCNEQFF. In nucleotides, the CDR3 is TGTGCCACCAGTGACGGACTAGCGGGAAAGTGCAATGAGCAGTTCTTC. The chain joins TRBV24-1 to TRBJ2-1, with 12 nucleotides matching TRBD2. Germline V gives CDR1 KGHDR, CDR2 SFDVKD. The CDR3 runs 16 residues. Trimming took 4 bases from V and 6 from J; bases not matched to a gene: 6.

The chain employs TRBV2 and TRBJ1-5; 9 bases agree with TRBD1. The CDR3 covers 14 residues. Germline-derived CDR1 and CDR2 are SNHLY and FYNNEI. Trimming took 4 bases from V and 6 from J; bases not matched to a gene: 4. The DNA for the CDR3 is TGTGCCAGCAGTGTCAGGACAGGGGTTCAGCCCCAGCATTTT. Encoded protein: CASSVRTGVQPQHF.

The CDR3 sequence is CASSLAPSYNEQFF. CDR3 sequence (DNA): TGTGCCAGCAGCTTAGCCCCAAGCTACAATGAGCAGTTCTTC. This chain connects TRBV7-2 to TRBJ2-1; D is uncertain. The CDR3 consists of 14 residues. Trimming cost V 0 bases and J 3 bases, with 6 bases left between them. Germline lookup yields CDR1 SGHTA and CDR2 FQGNSA.

The gene calls are TRBV2 and TRBJ2-1, with D perhaps matching TRBD2 (6 bases). Germline CDR1 SNHLY, CDR2 FYNNEI. CDR3 length: 13 amino acids. The V end lost 8 bases, the J end lost 6 bases, and 14 bases lay between the germline ends. Here the CDR3 DNA reads TGTGCCAGCTCAGTTGGGAGGCTCAATGAGCAGTTCTTC. Its translation: CASSVGRLNEQFF.

The chain has TRBV4-2 and TRBJ2-6; D is unresolved. CDR1 is LGHNA and CDR2 is YNFKEQ in the germline V gene. Trimming cost V 1 base and J 0 bases, with 10 bases left between them. This CDR3 region has 17 residues. CDR3 in DNA: TGTGCCAGCAGCCAAGTAGCCGGAGTCTCTGGGGCCAACGTCCTGACTTTC. This translates into CASSQVAGVSGANVLTF.

The chain couples TRBV15 to TRBJ2-5; 7 nucleotides agree with TRBD2. The J segment lost 4 bases and the V segment lost 0 bases, leaving 14 bases of the junction unmatched. CDR3 length: 18 amino acids. Germline assignment: CDR1 LNHNV and CDR2 YYDKDF (reference sequence). The CDR3 nucleotides are TGTGCCACCAGCAGAGATGGGGGGGAAAGGTATGGTGGAGAGACCCAGTACTTC. Protein product: CATSRDGGERYGGETQYF.

J is TRBJ1-3 and V is TRBV18; unclear D gene. The CDR3 runs 16 residues. CDR1 is KGHSH, CDR2 LQKENI, per germline. V lost 8 bases and J 4 bases, leaving 21 bases between the germline ends. CDR3 sequence (DNA): TGTGCCAGCCGATATCCGGATGAGCGGAGGGGAAACACCATATATTTT. This translates into CASRYPDERRGNTIYF.

The genes are TRBV11-2 and TRBJ2-3; D is undetermined. The V and J ends lost 4 bases and 3 bases respectively, with 5 bases between them. Germline assignment: CDR1 SGHAT and CDR2 FQNNGV. The CDR3 runs to 12 residues. The CDR3: CASSYGTDTQYF. In DNA form, the CDR3 reads TGTGCCAGCAGCTACGGGACAGATACGCAGTATTTT.

The chain is built from TRBV2 and TRBJ1-2, with TRBD1 matching over 8 bases. The CDR3 extends over 13 amino acids. Germline loops: CDR1 SNHLY, CDR2 FYNNEI. V lost 7 bases and J lost 4; bases outside the gene matches: 5. The CDR3 loop reads CASTAGGSYGYTF. CDR3 bases: TGTGCCAGCACGGCAGGGGGCTCCTATGGCTACACCTTC. Variable domain in full (rest from reference TRBV2 and TRBJ1-2): EPEVTQTPSHQVTQMGQEVILRCVPISNHLYFYWYRQILGQKVEFLVSFYNNEISEKSEIFDDQFSVERPDGSNFTLKIRSTKLEDSAMYFCASTAGGSYGYTFGSGTRLTVV.

V is TRBV4-1 and J is TRBJ1-4, with a weak D call TRBD1 (6 bases). V lost 4 bases to trimming and J lost 0 bases, with 18 bases between them. From germline, CDR1 is MGHRA and CDR2 YSYEKL. The CDR3 loop spans 18 amino acids. CDR3 region: CASSPLGRQDATNEKLFF. CDR3 in DNA: TGCGCCAGCAGCCCCCTCGGGCGACAGGACGCAACTAATGAAAAACTGTTTTTT.

This clone was seen only once. The V gene is TRBV5-1, the J gene TRBJ2-3, with D maybe TRBD1 (5 bases). V lost 0 bases and J lost 4, with 12 bases in between. The CDR3 runs to 15 residues. Germline loops: CDR1 SGHRS, CDR2 YFSETQ. The CDR3 spells CASSLGDLGADTQYF. The CDR3 coding sequence is TGCGCCAGCAGCTTGGGCGACTTAGGGGCAGATACGCAGTATTTT.

This sequence joins TRBV4-1 and TRBJ1-5; tentatively, D is TRBD1 (5 bases). Germline CDR1 MGHRA, CDR2 YSYEKL. CDR3 length: 15 residues. The V end lost 4 bases, the J end lost 2 bases, and 12 bases lay between the germline ends. Written as DNA, the CDR3 is TGCGCCAGCAGCCGAGGTGGGGACGGCAATCAGCCCCAGCATTTT. Amino acid sequence: CASSRGGDGNQPQHF.

The V and J genes are TRBV18 and TRBJ1-4; D unclear. Germline V gene data show CDR1 as KGHSH and CDR2 as LQKENI. The CDR3 is 15 residues long. V gave up 3 bases and J gave up 7 bases, with 15 bases separating them. CDR3 residues: CASSPRPGLREKLFF. CDR3 coding DNA: TGTGCCAGCTCACCTCGACCGGGATTACGTGAAAAACTGTTTTTT.

This clone showed up just a few times. The gene calls are TRBV21-1 and TRBJ2-2; the D segment call TRBD2 is taken from the table without a DNA check. TRBV21-1 has pseudogene status. There are 19 residues in the CDR3. CDR3 sequence (DNA): TGTGCCAGCAGCGGGCGGACTAGCGGCCCGATTATTTCGGCCGGGGAGCTGTTTTTT. Its translation: CASSGRTSGPIISAGELFF.

The chain uses TRBV7-2 and TRBJ2-1, with TRBD2 identical over 14 bases. V shed 5 bases and J 8 bases; nucleotides not matched to a gene: 14. CDR1 is SGHTA and CDR2 is FQGNSA in the germline V gene. CDR3 size: 18 residues. CDR3 sequence reads: CASSTPRTSGRIDDEQFF. The CDR3 nucleotides are TGTGCCAGCAGCACCCCAAGGACTAGCGGGAGGATCGACGATGAGCAGTTCTTC. The whole variable domain, filled in from reference TRBV7-2 and TRBJ2-1, reads GAGVSQSPSNKVTEKGKDVELRCDPISGHTALYWYRQSLGQGLEFLIYFQGNSAPDKSGLPSDRFSAERTGGSVSTLTIQRTQQEDSAVYLCASSTPRTSGRIDDEQFFGPGTRLTVL.

This clone was counted a single time. This chain uses TRBV15 with TRBJ2-2; no reliable D call. Trimming removed 3 bases from V and 2 bases from J, with 10 bases in between. The CDR3 is 15 residues long. CDR1 is LNHNV, CDR2 YYDKDF, per germline (reference sequence). CDR3 sequence reads: CATSRKRLNTGELFF. Here the CDR3 DNA reads TGTGCCACCAGCAGGAAAAGACTTAACACCGGGGAGCTGTTTTTT.

V usage is TRBV5-1 and J usage is TRBJ2-2; D might be TRBD2 (6 bases). The V end was cut by 5 bases, the J end by 0 bases, with 8 bases between. Germline assignment: CDR1 SGHRS and CDR2 YFSETQ. The CDR3 has 14 amino acids. The chain's CDR3 is CASRLAANTGELFF. The CDR3 bases are TGCGCCAGCAGACTAGCTGCGAACACCGGGGAGCTGTTTTTT.

The rearrangement joins TRBV5-1 to TRBJ2-1; 14 bases are shared with TRBD2. CDR3 length equals 15 residues. Looked up from germline, CDR1 is SGHRS and CDR2 is YFSETQ. Trimming took 0 bases from V and 8 from J; bases not matched to a gene: 1. This chain's CDR3 is CASSLETSGGDEQFF. The CDR3 coding sequence is TGCGCCAGCAGCTTGGAGACTAGCGGGGGGGATGAGCAGTTCTTC.

This clone has only a few counts. The rearrangement uses TRBV19 and TRBJ2-2, with D maybe TRBD2 (5 bases). V dropped 3 bases and J dropped 6 bases, with 8 bases sitting between them. The CDR3 spans 13 residues. The germline V gene encodes CDR1 LNHDA and CDR2 SQIVND (reference sequence). The CDR3 sequence: CASSILGAGELFF. The CDR3 coding sequence is TGTGCCAGTAGTATCCTCGGGGCCGGGGAGCTGTTTTTT.

This rearrangement joins TRBV9 to TRBJ1-2; perhaps TRBD1 as D (5 bases). CDR1 is SGDLS and CDR2 is YYNGEE in the germline V gene. The CDR3 has 14 residues. V dropped 4 bases and J dropped 4 bases, with 14 bases sitting between them. The CDR3 reads CASSWGFRSYGYTF. Written as DNA, the CDR3 is TGTGCCAGCAGCTGGGGGTTTCGGAGCTATGGCTACACCTTC.

The chain is built from TRBV27 and TRBJ2-7; D is unclear. In germline, CDR1 is MNHEY, CDR2 SMNVEV (reference sequence). This CDR3 contains 13 residues. V dropped 3 bases and J dropped 3 bases, with 9 bases sitting between them. CDR3 DNA sequence: TGTGCCAGCAGTTTTTCACAGAACTACGAGCAGTACTTC. It is translated as CASSFSQNYEQYF.

Written as DNA, the CDR3 is TGTGCCAGCAGCTTAGGTAGCGGGACCCGCTCCTACAATGAGCAGTTCTTC. It codes for CASSLGSGTRSYNEQFF. This chain joins TRBV7-3 and TRBJ2-1; TRBD2 agrees at 8 bases. This CDR3 is 17 amino acids long. The ends lost 2 bases at V and 0 bases at J; junction bases unmatched: 6. Germline V gene data show CDR1 as SGHTA and CDR2 as FQGTGA.

V usage is TRBV18 and J usage is TRBJ2-1, with D hard to call. Trimming left V 6 bases short and J 5 bases short, with 11 bases between. The CDR3 contains 13 residues. CDR1 is KGHSH and CDR2 is LQKENI in the germline V gene. The CDR3 is CASSSGLHNEQFF. The CDR3, as DNA: TGTGCCAGCTCGAGTGGGCTACACAATGAGCAGTTCTTC.

The rearrangement links TRBV7-2 to TRBJ2-5; 13 bases are shared with TRBD2. Trimming cost V 5 bases and J 4 bases; bases outside gene matches: 7. This CDR3 contains 16 residues. CDR1 is SGHTA, CDR2 FQGNSA, per germline. In nucleotides, the CDR3 is TGTGCCAGCAGCAGGGGGACTAGCGGGATTAGAGAGACCCAGTACTTC. Amino acid sequence: CASSRGTSGIRETQYF. The whole variable domain, filled in from reference TRBV7-2 and TRBJ2-5, reads GAGVSQSPSNKVTEKGKDVELRCDPISGHTALYWYRQSLGQGLEFLIYFQGNSAPDKSGLPSDRFSAERTGGSVSTLTIQRTQQEDSAVYLCASSRGTSGIRETQYFGPGTRLLVL.